This record covers a single TCR beta chain. The sample comes from a study of patients and donors after allogeneic stem cell transplantation. The CDR3 contains 16 residues. In germline, CDR1 is SGHVS, CDR2 FNYEAQ. V lost 4 bases, J lost 8 bases, and 18 bases lay in between. MiXCR, applied by TCRdb to the RT-PCR reads, yields one record per CDR3 protein. The sample carries about 960,000 distinct CDR3 sequences, 18% recorded once. The chain links TRBV7-6 to TRBJ1-6, with no clear D. The clonotype comes from a human donor who was either an allogeneic HSCT recipient or a stem cell or donor lymphocyte infusion donor (not recorded which). It is not recorded whose cells these are; they may come from a transplant donor. Sequenced: blood, either unsorted or a sorted T cell fraction (not recorded which). CDR3 bases: TGTGCCAGCAGCTCCGAACGAGCAGGTGGTTATTCACCCCTCCACTTT. This sequence encodes CASSSERAGGYSPLHF. The entire variable domain, with the rest obtained from reference TRBV7-6 and TRBJ1-6, is as follows: GAGVSQSPRYKVTKRGQDVALRCDPISGHVSLYWYRQALGQGPEFLTYFNYEAQQDKSGLPNDRFSAERPEGSISTLTIQRTEQRDSAMYRCASSSERAGGYSPLHFGNGTRLTVT.